Sequencing of this TCR beta chain was carried out in a study of shared clonotypes between healthy human individuals. This table comes from immunoSEQ multiplex PCR, and its TCRdb copy is limited to in-frame clones, with some not included. The sample contains 2 million to 2.5 million clones, 92% of which appear only once. V was shortened by 10 bases and J by 0 bases, with 17 bases between the two germline ends. CDR3 size: 15 residues. Per the germline V gene, CDR1 is MDHEN and CDR2 is SYDVKM. With regard to this clone: Its antigen is still unknown.

Notes on the study in general: It was only blood that was sampled, and tissue repertoires likely differ.

The chain combines TRBV28 with TRBJ2-3; D not resolved. Sample: naive CD4+ T cells from PBMCs. Documented subset: CD45RA+ positively selected. This receptor was identified in a man aged 18 to 29 in good health. Some clones in this sample may be carry-over from other donors' samples. The CDR3 loop is CATSPSGGSTDTQYF. The CDR3, as DNA: TGTGCCACCTCCCCCTCTGGTGGGAGCACAGATACGCAGTATTTT.